This is a list of T cell receptor beta chains from one sample in a study of Ad26.COV2.S vaccination and SARS-CoV-2 variants. Generated by immunoSEQ multiplex PCR, the TCRdb table keeps only in-frame clones and is missing some. The sample lists around 310,000 clones; about 90% were seen once. The sample here was peripheral blood, taken in a trial of Ad26.COV2.S vaccine versus placebo. These receptors all come from a person aged 18-60 years who received the Ad26.COV2.S COVID-19 vaccine or a placebo. Each CDR3 is given with its conserved first and last residue. Fields, in order: J gene, clone size, V gene, D gene, CDR3 protein, CDR3 DNA. The D gene is left open where the match is weak. Size is omitted from some rows. Given values are once, few, many or a class for expanded clones.

J: TRBJ2-3
size: -
V: TRBV11-3
D: -
CDR3: CASSPEAERTDTQYF
DNA: TGTGCCAGCAGCCCGGAAGCGGAGCGCACAGATACGCAGTATTTT

J: TRBJ1-4
size: -
V: TRBV5-8
D: -
CDR3: CASSRGDASEKLFF
DNA: TGTGCCAGCAGTAGAGGGGATGCTTCGGAAAAACTGTTTTTT

J: TRBJ2-1
size: -
V: TRBV5-1
D: TRBD2
CDR3: CASSLLREGQNEQFF
DNA: TGCGCCAGCAGCTTACTTCGGGAGGGCCAAAATGAGCAGTTCTTC

J: TRBJ1-2
size: -
V: TRBV15
D: -
CDR3: CATSPPGVGYGYTF
DNA: TGTGCCACCAGCCCCCCGGGCGTGGGCTATGGCTACACCTTC

J: TRBJ2-1
size: -
V: TRBV9
D: TRBD2
CDR3: CASSPLLAGGPGGEQFF
DNA: TGTGCCAGCAGCCCGTTGCTAGCGGGGGGGCCTGGGGGCGAGCAGTTCTTC

J: TRBJ1-1
size: -
V: TRBV11-2
D: TRBD1
CDR3: CASSSVRGRKDTEAFF
DNA: TGTGCCAGCAGCTCGGTGAGGGGGCGAAAGGACACTGAAGCTTTCTTT

J: TRBJ1-1
size: -
V: TRBV11-2
D: -
CDR3: CASSFSDRNTEAFF
DNA: TGTGCCAGCAGCTTTAGTGACAGGAACACTGAAGCTTTCTTT

J: TRBJ2-3
size: once
V: TRBV5-4
D: -
CDR3: CASRLWGSTDTQYF
DNA: TGTGCCAGCAGGTTGTGGGGTAGCACAGATACGCAGTATTTT

J: TRBJ2-2
size: -
V: TRBV7-9
D: -
CDR3: CASSLRGRDTGELFF
DNA: TGTGCCAGCAGCTTACGGGGGCGGGACACCGGGGAGCTGTTTTTT

J: TRBJ2-1
size: -
V: TRBV19
D: TRBD1
CDR3: CASSHGTVGHEQFF
DNA: TGTGCCAGTAGCCACGGGACAGTTGGCCACGAGCAGTTCTTC

J: TRBJ1-3
size: -
V: TRBV13
D: -
CDR3: CASSSKPGNTIYF
DNA: TGTGCCAGCAGCTCCAAACCTGGAAACACCATATATTTT

J: TRBJ2-7
size: -
V: TRBV2
D: TRBD2
CDR3: CASRLGGFSYEQYF
DNA: TGTGCCAGCAGACTCGGGGGGTTCTCCTACGAGCAGTACTTC

J: TRBJ2-1
size: -
V: TRBV4-1
D: -
CDR3: CASSQGRGAPWYNEQFF
DNA: TGCGCCAGCAGCCAAGGTCGCGGGGCCCCGTGGTACAATGAGCAGTTCTTC

J: TRBJ2-1
size: -
V: TRBV4-3
D: -
CDR3: CASSQAGSYNEQFF
DNA: TGCGCCAGCAGCCAAGCGGGCTCCTACAATGAGCAGTTCTTC

J: TRBJ1-2
size: -
V: TRBV28
D: TRBD1
CDR3: CASSPGGVNYGYTF
DNA: TGTGCCAGCAGTCCAGGGGGGGTAAACTATGGCTACACCTTC

J: TRBJ1-4
size: -
V: TRBV28
D: -
CDR3: CASSFEGGKKLFF
DNA: TGTGCCAGCAGTTTTGAGGGGGGGAAAAAACTGTTTTTT

J: TRBJ2-2
size: once
V: TRBV12-5
D: -
CDR3: CASGYTGSWDTGELFF
DNA: TGTGCTAGTGGCTACACAGGGAGTTGGGACACCGGGGAGCTGTTTTTT

J: TRBJ2-2
size: -
V: TRBV5-6
D: TRBD2
CDR3: CASSLLTSGGAEDTGELFF
DNA: TGTGCCAGCAGCTTGTTGACTAGCGGGGGGGCAGAGGACACCGGGGAGCTGTTTTTT

J: TRBJ1-4
size: -
V: TRBV12-3/TRBV12-4
D: -
CDR3: CASSPPTNEKLFF
DNA: TGTGCCAGCAGCCCCCCAACTAATGAAAAACTGTTTTTT

J: TRBJ1-2
size: -
V: TRBV9
D: -
CDR3: CASSPPRGSYGYTF
DNA: TGTGCCAGCAGCCCCCCAAGGGGGAGCTATGGCTACACCTTC

J: TRBJ1-1
size: -
V: TRBV4-1
D: -
CDR3: CASSQDRGAMRTEAFF
DNA: TGCGCCAGCAGCCAAGATCGAGGGGCTATGAGGACTGAAGCTTTCTTT

J: TRBJ1-2
size: -
V: TRBV5-4
D: -
CDR3: CASSLTDYGYTF
DNA: TGTGCCAGCAGCTTAACGGACTATGGCTACACCTTC

J: TRBJ1-1
size: -
V: TRBV11-2
D: -
CDR3: CASSPIQGMNTEAFF
DNA: TGTGCCAGCAGCCCTATTCAGGGTATGAACACTGAAGCTTTCTTT

J: TRBJ1-3
size: -
V: TRBV30
D: -
CDR3: CAWRSGQLSGNTIYF
DNA: TGTGCCTGGAGAAGCGGACAGCTCTCTGGAAACACCATATATTTT

J: TRBJ1-1
size: -
V: TRBV5-8
D: TRBD1
CDR3: CASSLVFSSNRGHTEAFF
DNA: TGTGCCAGCAGCTTGGTTTTCTCGAGTAACAGGGGGCACACTGAAGCTTTCTTT

J: TRBJ1-6
size: -
V: TRBV18
D: -
CDR3: CASALQGGVQASPLHF
DNA: TGTGCCAGCGCGCTTCAGGGTGGAGTTCAGGCCTCACCCCTCCACTTT

J: TRBJ1-2
size: -
V: TRBV18
D: TRBD1
CDR3: CASSPGSGQGGYTF
DNA: TGTGCCAGCTCACCGGGGTCTGGACAGGGGGGCTACACCTTC

J: TRBJ2-1
size: -
V: TRBV29-1
D: -
CDR3: CSEGVARPNEQFF
DNA: TGCAGCGAGGGAGTAGCTCGGCCCAATGAGCAGTTCTTC

J: TRBJ1-6
size: -
V: TRBV27
D: -
CDR3: CASSLWAQGNSPLHF
DNA: TGTGCCAGCAGTTTATGGGCCCAGGGGAATTCACCCCTCCACTTT

J: TRBJ2-7
size: -
V: TRBV27
D: TRBD1
CDR3: CASSLRQGSSYEQYF
DNA: TGTGCCAGCAGTTTAAGACAGGGGAGCTCCTACGAGCAGTACTTC

J: TRBJ2-1
size: -
V: TRBV7-2
D: -
CDR3: CASSLEGFSYNEQFF
DNA: TGTGCCAGCAGCTTAGAGGGTTTTTCCTACAATGAGCAGTTCTTC

J: TRBJ1-1
size: -
V: TRBV7-2
D: TRBD1
CDR3: CASRSTGGIVEAFF
DNA: TGTGCCAGCAGGTCTACAGGGGGAATAGTTGAAGCTTTCTTT

J: TRBJ1-1
size: few
V: TRBV29-1
D: -
CDR3: CSVVLQPNTEAFF
DNA: TGCAGCGTTGTTTTACAGCCGAACACTGAAGCTTTCTTT

J: TRBJ2-2
size: -
V: TRBV4-1
D: TRBD2
CDR3: CASSDAGTSVEPNTGELFF
DNA: TGCGCCAGCAGCGACGCCGGGACTAGCGTAGAGCCGAACACCGGGGAGCTGTTTTTT

J: TRBJ1-2
size: -
V: TRBV7-8
D: -
CDR3: CASSLMGRGADGYTF
DNA: TGTGCCAGCAGCTTAATGGGGCGGGGGGCGGATGGCTACACCTTC

J: TRBJ2-3
size: few
V: TRBV6-2/TRBV6-3
D: TRBD2
CDR3: CASSPGLAGGGSVWTDTQYF
DNA: TGTGCCAGCAGCCCCGGACTAGCGGGGGGGGGCTCGGTTTGGACAGATACGCAGTATTTT

J: TRBJ2-1
size: -
V: TRBV10-1
D: -
CDR3: CASSRLVSPEQFF
DNA: TGCGCCAGCAGTAGGCTTGTGAGCCCAGAGCAGTTCTTC

J: TRBJ2-1
size: -
V: TRBV4-3
D: -
CDR3: CASSQYRSEQFF
DNA: TGCGCCAGCAGCCAGTATCGTAGTGAGCAGTTCTTC

J: TRBJ1-5
size: once
V: TRBV6-5
D: -
CDR3: CASTNQGSNQPQHF
DNA: TGTGCCAGCACCAATCAGGGGAGCAATCAGCCCCAGCATTTT

J: TRBJ2-1
size: -
V: TRBV4-3
D: TRBD2
CDR3: CASSVTTSGSRNEQFF
DNA: TGCGCCAGCAGCGTAACGACTAGCGGGAGTCGGAATGAGCAGTTCTTC

J: TRBJ2-7
size: -
V: TRBV28
D: TRBD1
CDR3: CASSRTGNYEQYF
DNA: TGTGCCAGCAGCCGGACAGGAAACTACGAGCAGTACTTC

J: TRBJ2-2
size: -
V: TRBV19
D: -
CDR3: CATPSTLTGELFF
DNA: TGTGCCACTCCGTCGACCCTCACCGGGGAGCTGTTTTTT

J: TRBJ1-2
size: -
V: TRBV5-6
D: TRBD1
CDR3: CASSLGQGEGYTF
DNA: TGTGCCAGCAGCTTAGGGCAGGGGGAAGGCTACACCTTC

J: TRBJ1-4
size: once
V: TRBV9
D: -
CDR3: CASSVAPAGVNEKLFF
DNA: TGTGCCAGCAGCGTAGCCCCAGCGGGGGTTAATGAAAAACTGTTTTTT

J: TRBJ1-1
size: -
V: TRBV29-1
D: TRBD1
CDR3: CSVEFFGQAGTEAFF
DNA: TGCAGCGTTGAATTCTTCGGACAGGCGGGGACTGAAGCTTTCTTT

J: TRBJ2-5
size: -
V: TRBV29-1
D: -
CDR3: CSVAPTVETQYF
DNA: TGCAGCGTCGCCCCGACAGTAGAGACCCAGTACTTC

J: TRBJ1-3
size: -
V: TRBV7-8
D: -
CDR3: CASSFLDPSSGNTIYF
DNA: TGTGCCAGCAGCTTTTTAGACCCGTCGTCGGGAAACACCATATATTTT

J: TRBJ1-1
size: -
V: TRBV13
D: -
CDR3: CASSWRGLMNTEAFF
DNA: TGTGCCAGCAGCTGGAGGGGCCTAATGAACACTGAAGCTTTCTTT

J: TRBJ1-2
size: -
V: TRBV27
D: -
CDR3: CASSSQGIDLNYGYTF
DNA: TGTGCCAGCAGTTCACAGGGAATCGACCTTAACTATGGCTACACCTTC

J: TRBJ1-2
size: -
V: TRBV6-2/TRBV6-3
D: TRBD1
CDR3: CASSYVQGDGYTF
DNA: TGTGCCAGCAGTTACGTTCAGGGGGATGGCTACACCTTC

J: TRBJ1-1
size: -
V: TRBV19
D: -
CDR3: CASSIRGLNTEAFF
DNA: TGTGCCAGTAGTATTCGAGGGCTGAACACTGAAGCTTTCTTT

J: TRBJ2-6
size: -
V: TRBV18
D: TRBD1
CDR3: CASSPGTGKAGANVLTF
DNA: TGTGCCAGCTCACCTGGGACAGGAAAAGCTGGGGCCAACGTCCTGACTTTC

J: TRBJ2-1
size: -
V: TRBV5-1
D: -
CDR3: CASSFDYPDEQFF
DNA: TGCGCCAGCAGCTTTGATTATCCCGATGAGCAGTTCTTC

J: TRBJ2-7
size: -
V: TRBV27
D: -
CDR3: CASSFGRYPYEQYF
DNA: TGTGCCAGCAGTTTTGGGCGGTACCCCTACGAGCAGTACTTC

J: TRBJ1-2
size: -
V: TRBV28
D: -
CDR3: CASSLRGTARRNYGYTF
DNA: TGTGCCAGCAGTTTAAGGGGAACCGCAAGGAGAAACTATGGCTACACCTTC